This TCR beta chain was captured in a study of beta chain features in type 1 diabetes. General observations from the study: In type 1 diabetes patients, VDJ junctions had fewer insertions; deletions at these junctions were more frequent. It was possible that PCR favored shorter templates, equally so in patients and controls.

Of the isolated RNA, all was reverse transcribed, and so the sequenced material was expressed TCRB transcripts. TCRdb keeps only in-frame clones here, not all; method: immunoSEQ multiplex PCR. In the table there are 900,000 or so clones, 17% of which are singletons. Worth noting for this clone: Its specificity is unknown.

V was pared by 9 bases and J by 0 bases, with 14 bases between. Germline V gene sequence: CDR1 LNHDA, CDR2 SQIVND (reference sequence). The length of the CDR3 is 14 residues. This rearrangement joins TRBV19 to TRBJ1-1; D remains unclear. Sequences were obtained from naive CD4+ T cells from blood. This clonotype was obtained from a woman younger than 35 in good health. CDR3 in amino acids: CASYAGFMNTEAFF. CDR3 nucleotide sequence: TGTGCCAGCTACGCGGGATTTATGAACACTGAAGCTTTCTTT.